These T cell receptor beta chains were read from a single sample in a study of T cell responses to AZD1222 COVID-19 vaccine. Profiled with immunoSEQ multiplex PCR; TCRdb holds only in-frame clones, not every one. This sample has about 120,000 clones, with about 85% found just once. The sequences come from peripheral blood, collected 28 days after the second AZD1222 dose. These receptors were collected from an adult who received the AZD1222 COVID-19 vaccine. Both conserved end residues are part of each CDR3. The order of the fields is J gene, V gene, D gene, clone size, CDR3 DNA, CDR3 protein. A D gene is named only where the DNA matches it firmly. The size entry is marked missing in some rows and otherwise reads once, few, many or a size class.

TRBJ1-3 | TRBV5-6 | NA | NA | TGTGCCAGCAGCTTTGGCTCGGGAAACACCATATATTTT | CASSFGSGNTIYF
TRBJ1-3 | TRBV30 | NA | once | TGTGCCTGGAGTAAGGGCTCTAGCTCTGGAAACACCATATATTTT | CAWSKGSSSGNTIYF
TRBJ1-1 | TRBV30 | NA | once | TGTGCCCGAAGTGACAGTTCAGACACTGAAGCTTTCTTT | CARSDSSDTEAFF
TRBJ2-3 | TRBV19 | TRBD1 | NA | TGTGCCAGTAAGGACAGGGGGCGTGAAGATACGCAGTATTTT | CASKDRGREDTQYF
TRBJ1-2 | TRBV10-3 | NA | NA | TGTGCCATCAGTGAGTCGGGGCAGGGAAGCACCTTC | CAISESGQGSTF
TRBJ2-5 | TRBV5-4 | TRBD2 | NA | TGTGCCAGCAGCCCCTGGACTAGCGGGGGGGAGACCCAGTACTTC | CASSPWTSGGETQYF
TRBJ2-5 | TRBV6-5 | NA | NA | TGTGCCAGCAGTTACTCGTCGCTTCAAGAGACCCAGTACTTC | CASSYSSLQETQYF
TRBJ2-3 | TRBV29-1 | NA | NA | TGCAGCGTTGATAGGGATTCTAGCACAGATACGCAGTATTTT | CSVDRDSSTDTQYF
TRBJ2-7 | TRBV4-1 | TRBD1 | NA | TGCGCCAGCAGTCCCACCCCCTTCGGGACAGGGAAGGACGAGCAGTACTTC | CASSPTPFGTGKDEQYF
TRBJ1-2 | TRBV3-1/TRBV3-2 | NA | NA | TGTGCCAGCAGCCAGGGGGAGAACATTAACGCTGGCTACACCTTC | CASSQGENINAGYTF
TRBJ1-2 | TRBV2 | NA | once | TGTGCCAGCGAGGGGCAGGGGGGCTACACCTTC | CASEGQGGYTF
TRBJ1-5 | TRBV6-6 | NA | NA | TGTGCCAGCAGAGAGGGGGGGCAGGGTGCTCAGCCCCAGCATTTT | CASREGGQGAQPQHF
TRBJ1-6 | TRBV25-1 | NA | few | TGTGCCAGCAAAGACCCGGACGGAAATTCACCCCTCCACTTT | CASKDPDGNSPLHF
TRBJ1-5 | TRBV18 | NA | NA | TGTGCCAGCTCACCCTCGCCGGGAAATCAGCCCCAGCATTTT | CASSPSPGNQPQHF
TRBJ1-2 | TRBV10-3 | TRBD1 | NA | TGTGCCATCAGTGAACCAGGACAGGGAAGCTATGGCTACACCTTC | CAISEPGQGSYGYTF
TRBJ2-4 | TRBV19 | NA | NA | TGTGCCAGTAGTATAGACCGGGGCTGGAACATTCAGTACTTC | CASSIDRGWNIQYF
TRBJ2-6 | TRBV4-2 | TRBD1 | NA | TGTGCCAGCAGCCAGGAACCGGGACAGGGGCTTTCTGGGGCCAACGTCCTGACTTTC | CASSQEPGQGLSGANVLTF
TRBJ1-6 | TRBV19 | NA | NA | TGTGCCAGTAGTCCCCTAGGGGGGACTCAGTCACCCCTCCACTTT | CASSPLGGTQSPLHF
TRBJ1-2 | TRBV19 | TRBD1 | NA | TGTGCCAGTAGTCGAGACAGGGGCTCCTATGGCTACACCTTC | CASSRDRGSYGYTF
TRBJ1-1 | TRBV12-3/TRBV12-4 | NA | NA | TGTGCCAGCAGTTTCTGGGGGAACACTGAAGCTTTCTTT | CASSFWGNTEAFF
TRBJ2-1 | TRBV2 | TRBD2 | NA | TGTGCCAGCAGTGAGCAGCGGGGGGTCTTGAATGAGCAGTTCTTC | CASSEQRGVLNEQFF
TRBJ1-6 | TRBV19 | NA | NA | TGTGCCAGTAGTATCCCCGGGGGAACAGGGCAAAATTCACCCCTCCACTTT | CASSIPGGTGQNSPLHF
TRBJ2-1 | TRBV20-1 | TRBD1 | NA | TGCAGTGGACAGGGGGCAAATGAGCAGTTCTTC | CSGQGANEQFF
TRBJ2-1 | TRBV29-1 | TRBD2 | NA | TGCAGCGTTGGGACTAGCGGGGGGGCGTCGAATGAGCAGTTCTTC | CSVGTSGGASNEQFF
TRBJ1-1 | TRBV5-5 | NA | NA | TGTGCCAGCAGCCCTACCTGGGTTGAGGGAGGAGCTTTCTTT | CASSPTWVEGGAFF
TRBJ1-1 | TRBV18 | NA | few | TGTGCCAGCTCACAAGATGTAATGCGGATGAACACTGAAGCTTTCTTT | CASSQDVMRMNTEAFF
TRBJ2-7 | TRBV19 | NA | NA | TGTGCCAGTAGTACGTCCACAGGGTTCGAGCAGTACTTC | CASSTSTGFEQYF
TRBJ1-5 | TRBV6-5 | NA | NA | TGTGCCAGCAGGACCGGCCGGGTACCGCATCAGCCCCAGCATTTT | CASRTGRVPHQPQHF
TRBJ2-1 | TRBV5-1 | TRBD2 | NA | TGCGCCAGCAAGACTAGCGGGGATCTCAATGAGCAGTTCTTC | CASKTSGDLNEQFF
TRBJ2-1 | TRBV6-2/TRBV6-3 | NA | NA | TGTGCCAGCAGTTACGGGGAGAAAGAGTACAATGAGCAGTTCTTC | CASSYGEKEYNEQFF
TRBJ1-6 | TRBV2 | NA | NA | TGTGCCAGCATGGCAGGGAGGGGTAATTCACCCCTCCACTTT | CASMAGRGNSPLHF
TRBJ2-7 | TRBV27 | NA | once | TGTGCCAGCAGTTTAGGACGAAGCTACGAGCAGTACTTC | CASSLGRSYEQYF
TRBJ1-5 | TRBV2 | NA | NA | TGTGCCAGCAGTGGGGGACGTGCCAATCAGCCCCAGCATTTT | CASSGGRANQPQHF
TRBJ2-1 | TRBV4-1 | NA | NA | TGCGCCAGCAGCCAAGATCAGGCGGGTGCGAATGAGCAGTTCTTC | CASSQDQAGANEQFF
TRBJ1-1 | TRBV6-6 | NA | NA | TGTGCCAGCAGCACCACCAACACTGAAGCTTTCTTT | CASSTTNTEAFF
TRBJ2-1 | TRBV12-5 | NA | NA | TGTGCTAGTGGTCGGGAGATTTCTGGGACCAATGAGCAGTTCTTC | CASGREISGTNEQFF
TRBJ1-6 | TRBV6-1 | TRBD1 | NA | TGTGCCAGCAGTGAAGTGTCCGGGACAGGGGTTTCACCCCTCCACTTT | CASSEVSGTGVSPLHF
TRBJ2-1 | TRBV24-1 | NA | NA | TGTGCCACCAGTGATTCCCCTCGCCCTCACAATGAGCAGTTCTTC | CATSDSPRPHNEQFF
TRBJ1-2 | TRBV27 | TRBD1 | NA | TGTGCCAGCGCTAAGGACAGGATCTATGGCTACACCTTC | CASAKDRIYGYTF
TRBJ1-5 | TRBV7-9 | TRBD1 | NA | TGTGCCAGCAGCTCAACAGGGGGTTACAATCAGCCCCAGCATTTT | CASSSTGGYNQPQHF
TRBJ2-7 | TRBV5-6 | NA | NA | TGTGCCAGCAGCTTCCCAGCTTCCTACGAGCAGTACTTC | CASSFPASYEQYF
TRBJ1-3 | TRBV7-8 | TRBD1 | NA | TGTGCCAGCAGCTCCAATCCAAACAGGGGGCCAGGTGGAAACACCATATATTTT | CASSSNPNRGPGGNTIYF